A single sample is the source of the 27 T cell receptor beta chains below, sequenced in a study of blood T cell repertoires in COVID-19 (dated by TCRdb to 2020 to 2021). The library was generated by the immunoSEQ multiplex PCR assay. Imported from immuneACCESS, the table was reduced by TCRdb to in-frame sequences with V and J called. These copies leave out some clones; in studies compared against another copy, an unresolved V gene accounts for under half, and the cause of the remainder is not known. This sample comprises a few hundred thousand clones, 85% of them detected only once. The top ten clones comprise about 6.2% of the sample. The specimen was PBMCs or T cells enriched from blood (not recorded which). These receptors all come from a woman aged 45-65 years who had been exposed to COVID-19.

The chain joins TRBV6-5 to TRBJ1-2, with TRBD1 identical over 7 bases. Germline V gives CDR1 MNHEY, CDR2 SVGAGI. The CDR3 spans 15 residues. V gave up 6 bases and J gave up 4 bases; unmatched junction bases: 11. As DNA, the CDR3 is TGTGCCAGCAGCAGACGACAGGGCCCCCTCTATGGCTACACCTTC. This sequence encodes CASSRRQGPLYGYTF.

V gene TRBV5-1 combines with J gene TRBJ2-2; TRBD2 aligns across 9 bases. The CDR3 is made up of 17 amino acids. J was trimmed by 0 bases and V by 3 bases; bases with no gene match: 6. Germline lookup yields CDR1 SGHRS and CDR2 YFSETQ. The DNA for the CDR3 is TGCGCCAGCAGCTATCCTTTAGCGGGGGCGAACACCGGGGAGCTGTTTTTT. Amino acid sequence: CASSYPLAGANTGELFF.

The gene calls are TRBV2 and TRBJ2-3; 7 bases line up with TRBD2. V trimming: 7 bases; J trimming: 5 bases; junction bases outside the gene matches: 12. This CDR3 contains 15 residues. Looked up from germline, CDR1 is SNHLY and CDR2 is FYNNEI. The CDR3 DNA reads TGTGCCAGCACCTATGCGACTCGCGGGGGAGATACGCAGTATTTT. Translation: CASTYATRGGDTQYF. Supplemented by reference TRBV2 and TRBJ2-3, the full variable domain reads EPEVTQTPSHQVTQMGQEVILRCVPISNHLYFYWYRQILGQKVEFLVSFYNNEISEKSEIFDDQFSVERPDGSNFTLKIRSTKLEDSAMYFCASTYATRGGDTQYFGPGTRLTVL.

CDR3 sequence (DNA): TGTGCCAGCAGCTTGGACACCTATAATTCACCCCTCCACTTT. It codes for CASSLDTYNSPLHF. The rearrangement joins TRBV5-5 to TRBJ1-6; no firm D call. Trimming removed 0 bases from V and 2 bases from J, with 3 bases in between. This CDR3 is built from 14 residues. Germline V gene data show CDR1 as SGHKS and CDR2 as YYEKEE (reference sequence).

This clone came up a few times. The J gene is TRBJ1-6, the V gene TRBV7-8; the D is unclear. V dropped 2 bases and J dropped 7 bases, with 12 bases sitting between them. Germline V gene lookup returns CDR1 SGHVS and CDR2 FQNEAQ. This CDR3 spans 15 amino acids. The CDR3 spells CASSLLRGENSPLHF. The CDR3 DNA follows: TGTGCCAGCAGCTTACTCCGAGGCGAGAATTCACCCCTCCACTTT.

The table lists this clone with a few counts. V gene TRBV3-1 (or the pseudogene TRBV3-2) combines with J gene TRBJ1-2; D is unresolved. CDR1 LGHDT and CDR2 YNNKEL come from the germline V gene (reference sequence). The CDR3 totals 12 residues. Trimming pared 4 bases from V and 7 bases from J, leaving 10 bases between. CDR3 sequence reads: CASSLRRGGYTF. DNA of the CDR3: TGTGCCAGCAGCCTCCGTCGGGGTGGCTACACCTTC.

The genes are TRBV28 and TRBJ1-1; D ambiguous. Germline lookup yields CDR1 MDHEN and CDR2 SYDVKM. The germline V and J ends were trimmed by 6 bases and 6 bases, with 8 bases remaining between them. This CDR3 contains 11 residues. The CDR3 region has the DNA TGTGCCAGCAGGGAGGGATCTGAAGCTTTCTTT. The encoded protein is CASREGSEAFF.

V and J are TRBV5-5 and TRBJ1-1; D remains unclear. Looked up from germline, CDR1 is SGHKS and CDR2 is YYEKEE (reference sequence). CDR3 size: 13 residues. Trimming shortened V by 4 bases and J by 8 bases, and 15 bases separated the two germline ends. DNA for the CDR3: TGTGCCAGCAGCCTATTTGGAGGTTCCGAAGCTTTCTTT. Its protein is CASSLFGGSEAFF.

The genes are TRBV15 and TRBJ1-1; tentatively, D is TRBD1 (5 bases). CDR3 length: 14 amino acids. The V gene's germline CDR1 is LNHNV and CDR2 YYDKDF (reference sequence). With 4 bases removed from V and 5 bases from J, the gap between germline ends came to 14 bases. The CDR3 DNA reads TGTGCCACCAGCATGGAGGGACGGAGGACTGAAGCTTTCTTT. This sequence encodes CATSMEGRRTEAFF.

The rearrangement uses TRBV29-1 and TRBJ1-2; D is possibly TRBD1 (5 bases). The germline V gene encodes CDR1 SQVTM and CDR2 ANQGSEA. V dropped 3 bases and J dropped 4 bases, with 18 bases sitting between them. The CDR3 spans 15 residues. CDR3 sequence (DNA): TGCAGCGTTGAGGTCGGGGGTCAGGGTGGCTATGGCTACACCTTC. Translated: CSVEVGGQGGYGYTF.

This clone was observed a single time. The V gene is TRBV12-3 or TRBV12-4, the J gene TRBJ1-2; D is perhaps TRBD1 (6 bases). Between the trimmed V and J ends, which lost 4 bases and 2 bases, there was a span of 8 bases. The CDR3 has 13 amino acids. The DNA for the CDR3 is TGTGCCAGCAGTTACACAGGGAACTATGGCTACACCTTC. It yields the protein CASSYTGNYGYTF.

This clone was counted ten times or more. The chain employs TRBV3-1 (or the pseudogene TRBV3-2) and TRBJ2-2; TRBD1 aligns across 7 bases. Germline V gives CDR1 LGHDT, CDR2 YNNKEL (reference sequence). J gave up 4 bases and V 6 bases, and 8 bases lay outside the gene matches. The CDR3 length is 15 residues. Here the CDR3 DNA reads TGTGCCAGCAGACGGGGACAGCCCTCCACCGGGGAGCTGTTTTTT. This gives the protein CASRRGQPSTGELFF.

The CDR3 loop reads CASSPKIPGQVMNTEAFF. Here the CDR3 DNA reads TGTGCCAGCAGCCCAAAAATTCCGGGACAGGTTATGAACACTGAAGCTTTCTTT. V gene TRBV3-1 (or the pseudogene TRBV3-2) combines with J gene TRBJ1-1; 8 positions agree with TRBD1. The CDR3 is 18 residues long. Germline V gives CDR1 LGHDT, CDR2 YNNKEL (reference sequence). Germline trimming cut 4 bases from V and 0 bases from J; bases unmatched to any gene: 13.

The chain employs TRBV7-9 and TRBJ2-1, with 8 bases matching TRBD2. CDR1 and CDR2 from the germline V gene are SEHNR and FQNEAQ (reference sequence). With V trimmed by 1 base and J by 5 bases, 4 bases remained unmatched. This CDR3 spans 15 amino acids. The CDR3 DNA reads as TGTGCCAGCAGCTTAGTCCTAGCGGGTAACAATGAGCAGTTCTTC. It specifies CASSLVLAGNNEQFF.

This chain uses TRBV3-1 (or the pseudogene TRBV3-2) with TRBJ2-1, with D possibly matching TRBD2 (5 bases). There are 14 residues in the CDR3. Germline CDR1 reads LGHDT; CDR2 reads YNNKEL (reference sequence). V was clipped by 8 bases and J by 8 bases, with 19 bases between them. The CDR3 region is CASRPGETCDEQFF. CDR3 DNA sequence: TGTGCCAGCCGACCCGGGGAGACTTGCGATGAGCAGTTCTTC.

The rearrangement links TRBV28 to TRBJ1-2; 7 bases are shared with TRBD1. The germline V gene has CDR1 MDHEN and CDR2 SYDVKM. The ends lost 5 bases at V and 7 bases at J; junction bases unmatched: 7. The CDR3 totals 13 residues. In DNA form, the CDR3 reads TGTGCCAGCAGTAACAGGGGAAATGGTGGCTACACCTTC. It translates to CASSNRGNGGYTF.

This chain connects TRBV7-8 to TRBJ1-1; D unclear. CDR1 and CDR2 (germline): SGHVS, FQNEAQ. The CDR3 length is 13 residues. V gave up 3 bases and J gave up 11 bases, with 16 bases separating them. In nucleotides, the CDR3 is TGTGCCAGCAGCTTCCAATTGCCGGGAGTCGCTTTCTTT. Its translation is CASSFQLPGVAFF. The complete variable domain, with remaining parts taken from reference TRBV7-8 and TRBJ1-1, reads GAGVSQSPRYKVAKRGQDVALRCDPISGHVSLFWYQQALGQGPEFLTYFQNEAQLDKSGLPSDRFFAERPEGSVSTLKIQRTQQEDSAVYLCASSFQLPGVAFFGQGTRLTVV.

This clone has a handful of counts. This chain uses TRBV4-1 with TRBJ1-2; maybe TRBD1 (5 bases). V lost 6 bases and J 0 bases, leaving 8 bases between the germline ends. Germline V gene sequence: CDR1 MGHRA, CDR2 YSYEKL. The CDR3 is made up of 13 amino acids. DNA for the CDR3: TGCGCCAGCAGTCAGGACACTAACTATGGCTACACCTTC. Translating gives CASSQDTNYGYTF.

The V call is TRBV9, the J call TRBJ1-4, with a weak D call TRBD1 (5 bases). Germline V gene data show CDR1 as SGDLS and CDR2 as YYNGEE. CDR3 size: 15 residues. Trimming took off 3 bases at V and 2 bases at J, with 11 bases between the two ends. The chain's CDR3 is CASSGGGTTNEKLFF. The CDR3 nucleotides read TGTGCCAGCAGCGGGGGAGGGACGACTAATGAAAAACTGTTTTTT.

The CDR3 loop reads CASSRDSPTEAFF. DNA for the CDR3: TGTGCCAGCAGCCGGGACAGTCCCACTGAAGCTTTCTTT. The V and J genes are TRBV3-1 (or the pseudogene TRBV3-2) and TRBJ1-1, with 7 bases aligning to TRBD1. Germline V gene lookup returns CDR1 LGHDT and CDR2 YNNKEL (reference sequence). J gave up 4 bases and V 4 bases, and 3 bases lay outside the gene matches. This CDR3 is built from 13 residues.

The chain recombines TRBV10-1 with TRBJ1-1, with TRBD1 identical over 9 bases. V shed 4 bases, J shed 5 bases, and the junction held 2 bases outside the gene matches. Looked up from germline, CDR1 is WNHNN and CDR2 is SYGVQD (reference sequence). There are 13 residues in the CDR3. The CDR3 coding sequence is TGCGCCAGCAGTGGAGGACAGGGGACTGAAGCTTTCTTT. Translation gives CASSGGQGTEAFF.

The chain combines TRBV27 with TRBJ1-6; D unclear. V lost 7 bases, J lost 8 bases, and 12 bases lay in between. CDR1 is MNHEY and CDR2 is SMNVEV in the germline V gene (reference sequence). The CDR3 is 13 residues long. The CDR3 sequence: CASKQRGYSPLHF. The CDR3 coding sequence is TGTGCCAGCAAGCAACGCGGATATTCACCCCTCCACTTT.

This clone has just a few counts. The V call is TRBV7-9, the J call TRBJ1-6; unclear D gene. The CDR3 has 12 amino acids. CDR1 is SEHNR and CDR2 is FQNEAQ in the germline V gene (reference sequence). Trimming took 6 bases from V and 9 from J, leaving 9 bases between them. In DNA, the CDR3 is TGTGCCAGCAGTTACCCCGGTTCACCCCTCCACTTT. It codes for CASSYPGSPLHF. Based on the CDR3 plus reference TRBV7-9 and TRBJ1-6, the full variable domain is DTGVSQNPRHKITKRGQNVTFRCDPISEHNRLYWYRQTLGQGPEFLTYFQNEAQLEKSRLLSDRFSAERPKGSFSTLEIQRTEQGDSAMYLCASSYPGSPLHFGNGTRLTVT.

The table lists this clone with a few counts. This chain connects TRBV9 to TRBJ1-1; D is undetermined. V was clipped by 1 base and J by 0 bases, with 7 bases between them. Germline assignment: CDR1 SGDLS and CDR2 YYNGEE. This CDR3 contains 14 residues. The CDR3 loop reads CASSVKPMNTEAFF. The CDR3 nucleotides read TGTGCCAGCAGCGTAAAACCTATGAACACTGAAGCTTTCTTT. The full variable domain, with the rest looked up from reference TRBV9 and TRBJ1-1, is DSGVTQTPKHLITATGQRVTLRCSPRSGDLSVYWYQQSLDQGLQFLIQYYNGEERAKGNILERFSAQQFPDLHSELNLSSLELGDSALYFCASSVKPMNTEAFFGQGTRLTVV.

This chain uses TRBV20-1 with TRBJ2-3; D might be TRBD1 (5 bases). CDR1 is DFQATT and CDR2 is SNEGSKA in the germline V gene (reference sequence). This CDR3 has 10 residues. V was cut by 6 bases and J by 14 bases, with 15 bases left in between. For the CDR3, the DNA is TGCAGTGCCAGGACAAACGTGGGGTATTTT. Translation gives CSARTNVGYF.

The chain recombines TRBV2 with TRBJ1-3; TRBD1 aligns across 8 bases. The germline V gene has CDR1 SNHLY and CDR2 FYNNEI. Losses at the gene ends were 8 bases for V and 2 bases for J; bases not matched to a gene: 5. The CDR3 loop spans 14 amino acids. The CDR3 DNA reads as TGTGCCAGCCGTCAGGGGGCCGCTGGAAACACCATATATTTT. Translating gives CASRQGAAGNTIYF.

The genes are TRBV20-1 and TRBJ1-2; D not resolved. V gave up 3 bases and J gave up 4 bases, with 3 bases separating them. The CDR3 is made up of 10 amino acids. The germline V gene has CDR1 DFQATT and CDR2 SNEGSKA (reference sequence). Here the CDR3 DNA reads TGCAGTGCTAGCATCTATGGCTACACCTTC. This codes for CSASIYGYTF.